Here is one T cell receptor beta chain with its context. The source of the sample is a study of human CD8 memory T cell subsets. From germline, CDR1 is SEHNR and CDR2 FQNEAQ (reference sequence). This CDR3 contains 14 residues. UMI-labeled 5' RACE yielded the TCR beta libraries. TCRdb reprocessed the 5' RACE reads and reports one entry per CDR3 protein, with no DNA. In all, the sample yields approximately 6,700 distinct CDR3 sequences. Negative magnetic separation was used for the enrichment of total CD8+ T cells. From duplicate vials of about 140,000 sorted CD8+ T cells per subset, RNA was isolated. The source is a human donor in good health. The chain combines TRBV7-9 with TRBJ1-1. Sequencing used CD8+ T cells from PBMCs. CDR3: CASTSWGEHTEAFF. Drawing the rest from reference TRBV7-9 and TRBJ1-1, the complete variable domain is DTGVSQNPRHKITKRGQNVTFRCDPISEHNRLYWYRQTLGQGPEFLTYFQNEAQLEKSRLLSDRFSAERPKGSFSTLEIQRTEQGDSAMYLCASTSWGEHTEAFFGQGTRLTVV.